This TCR beta chain was recovered during a study of Graves' ophthalmopathy and Graves' hyperthyroidism. CDR3 size: 16 residues. V dropped 4 bases and J dropped 0 bases, with 14 bases sitting between them. Germline lookup yields CDR1 MDHEN and CDR2 SYDVKM. Study results and caveats: Separation of ophthalmopathy from stable hyperthyroidism was achieved by a 13-signature model, at 85% to 90% sensitivity and just over 80% specificity. For predicting ophthalmopathy progression, the model had about 66% sensitivity and roughly 76% specificity.

This clonotype was detected a few times. Its cognate antigen is unknown. RNA transcripts served as template for amplifying TCR beta CDR3 sequences. Second-round multiplex PCR came after first-round RT-PCR with HTBI primers. TCRdb re-called the multiplex PCR reads through MiXCR, storing one row per CDR3 protein. The data hold about 370,000 distinct CDR3 sequences, with about 18% observed a single time. The sequence derives from an adult woman with stable Graves' hyperthyroidism. The specimen sequenced was peripheral blood. The V call is TRBV28, the J call TRBJ2-3, with unresolved D. CDR3 amino acids: CASSYNWKDSTDTQYF. The CDR3 region has the DNA TGTGCCAGCAGTTATAACTGGAAGGATAGCACAGATACGCAGTATTTT.